This TCR beta chain was sequenced in a study of blood T cell repertoires in COVID-19. Background on the study: Acute and convalescent COVID-19 samples came from the United States, Italy and Spain. Nucleic acid was either cDNA or gDNA, and it came from T cells, B-cell-depleted T cells, or PBMCs.

Authors' analysis steps: How many nucleated cells were present was estimated from reference gene primer amplification. Sequencing used immunoSEQ multiplex PCR; TCRdb keeps in-frame clones, though not all of them. V, J and clone size reflect that table, while D and trimming were determined from the DNA. The sample has fewer than 130,000 clones, less than 85% seen once. The CDR3 is made up of 17 amino acids. This chain links TRBV21-1 with TRBJ1-5. TRBV21-1 is noted as a pseudogene. The source is an elderly woman with acute or convalescent COVID-19. Source material: peripheral blood. DNA of the CDR3: TGTGCCAGCATCTTTAGGGGGGGGGAATCGGGAAAACAGCCCCAGCATTTT. This gives the protein CASIFRGGESGKQPQHF.